This TCR beta chain was captured in a study of T cell responses to AZD1222 COVID-19 vaccine. Some clones are missing from TCRdb's copy, which holds only in-frame ones; the method was immunoSEQ multiplex PCR. Seen here are 95,000 to 150,000 clones, approximately 88% observed once, and the top ten hold roughly 5.4%. The junction had 5 bases not matched to a gene; V was cut back by 7 bases and J by 6 bases. Germline V gene lookup returns CDR1 MNHEY and CDR2 SMNVEV (reference sequence). CDR3 size: 13 residues. The specimen was peripheral blood, collected on day 0 of AZD1222 vaccination. The rearrangement joins TRBV27 to TRBJ1-4; TRBD1 matches 7 bases. The source is an adult in good health. The CDR3 region has the DNA TGTGCCAGCACGGGACAGTGGGATGAAAAACTGTTTTTT. Amino acid sequence: CASTGQWDEKLFF.